The rows below give T cell receptor beta chains drawn from one sample of a study of T cells in Graves' hyperthyroidism and ophthalmopathy. TCRdb redid the calling of the multiplex PCR reads with MiXCR, one entry per CDR3 protein. The sample consists of fewer than 750,000 distinct CDR3 sequences, 46% of them appearing once. Sequencing used peripheral blood or thyroid tissue (not recorded which). The origin of the receptors is a woman aged 18 to 35 with Graves' hyperthyroidism. CDR3s include the opening cysteine and the closing phenylalanine or tryptophan. The D gene is left open where the match is weak. Some rows have no size entry. The others give once, few or many, or a class for an expanded clone.

J | V | size | D | CDR3 | DNA
TRBJ1-2 | TRBV18 | many | NA | CASSPLQAGVIGGYTF | TGTGCCAGCTCACCACTACAGGCTGGGGTCATCGGGGGCTACACCTTC
TRBJ2-1 | TRBV7-2 | NA | NA | CASSFREERTSNEQFF | TGTGCCAGCAGCTTCAGGGAGGAGCGGACTTCCAATGAGCAGTTCTTC
TRBJ2-7 | TRBV11-3 | many | TRBD1 | CASSLSGGSYEQYF | TGCGCCAGCAGCTTGTCAGGGGGCTCCTACGAGCAGTACTTC
TRBJ1-6 | TRBV5-1 | many | NA | CASSSTGPPSYNSPLHF | TGCGCCAGCAGTTCGACAGGACCTCCATCCTATAATTCACCCCTCCACTTT
TRBJ1-4 | TRBV2 | NA | TRBD1 | CASRYRTGDNEKLFF | TGTGCCAGCAGATACCGGACAGGAGATAATGAAAAACTGTTTTTT
TRBJ2-5 | TRBV4-1 | NA | TRBD1 | CASSQEGQGASKTQYF | TGCGCCAGCAGCCAAGAAGGACAGGGGGCATCGAAGACCCAGTACTTC
TRBJ2-3 | TRBV29-1 | once | NA | CSVEMGSADTQYF | TGCAGCGTTGAAATGGGTAGCGCAGATACGCAGTATTTT
TRBJ1-2 | TRBV20-1 | NA | NA | CSAATGYGYTF | TGCAGTGCTGCAACCGGCTATGGCTACACCTTC
TRBJ1-4 | TRBV29-1 | many | NA | CSGGPTGDNEKLFF | TGCAGCGGTGGACCGACAGGCGATAATGAAAAACTGTTTTTT
TRBJ2-1 | TRBV12-5 | NA | NA | CASGSTDSYNEQFF | TGTGCTAGTGGTTCGACAGATTCCTACAATGAGCAGTTCTTC
TRBJ1-3 | TRBV7-9 | many | NA | CASSLEEGSKGNTIYF | TGTGCCAGCAGCTTAGAGGAGGGGTCGAAAGGAAACACCATATATTTT
TRBJ2-3 | TRBV2 | few | NA | CASMGGDGEDTQYF | TGTGCCAGCATGGGCGGTGATGGTGAAGATACGCAGTATTTT
TRBJ2-1 | TRBV7-9 | NA | TRBD2 | CASSSGLAGGGEQFF | TGTGCCAGCAGCTCGGGACTAGCGGGAGGCGGGGAGCAGTTCTTC
TRBJ2-6 | TRBV7-9 | NA | TRBD1 | CASSSYGTGFAGANVLTF | TGTGCCAGCAGCTCCTACGGGACAGGGTTCGCTGGGGCCAACGTCCTGACTTTC
TRBJ2-7 | TRBV29-1 | NA | NA | CSSWDQDYEQYF | TGCAGCTCATGGGACCAAGACTACGAGCAGTACTTC
TRBJ2-7 | TRBV20-1 | once | NA | CSARGRQGSHEQYF | TGCAGTGCCAGAGGGCGGCAGGGAAGCCACGAGCAGTACTTC
TRBJ2-2 | TRBV20-1 | many | NA | CSAQGPKGNTGELFF | TGCAGTGCTCAGGGGCCAAAGGGGAACACCGGGGAGCTGTTTTTT
TRBJ1-6 | TRBV27 | few | NA | CASSQGWNSPLHF | TGTGCCAGCAGTCAGGGGTGGAATTCACCCCTCCACTTT
TRBJ2-7 | TRBV29-1 | NA | NA | CSVEGQGFYEQYF | TGCAGCGTTGAAGGCCAGGGATTCTACGAGCAGTACTTC
TRBJ2-5 | TRBV7-9 | few | NA | CASSSQTVGETQYF | TGTGCCAGCAGCTCCCAGACGGTGGGGGAGACCCAGTACTTC
TRBJ1-4 | TRBV20-1 | NA | TRBD1 | CSARLGGTHEKLFF | TGCAGTGCTAGGTTAGGGGGCACCCATGAAAAACTGTTTTTT
TRBJ1-1 | TRBV13 | many | NA | CASSAANTEAFF | TGTGCCAGCAGCGCGGCGAACACTGAAGCTTTCTTT
TRBJ2-2 | TRBV14 | NA | TRBD1 | CASSLQGATGKLFF | TGTGCCAGCAGCCTCCAGGGGGCCACCGGGAAGCTGTTTTTT
TRBJ1-2 | TRBV28 | many | TRBD1 | CASSWDRAYGYTF | TGTGCCAGCAGTTGGGACAGGGCCTATGGCTACACCTTC
TRBJ2-5 | TRBV5-8 | many | NA | CASSLDGLLASKETQYF | TGTGCCAGCAGCTTGGACGGACTACTTGCATCAAAAGAGACCCAGTACTTC
TRBJ2-5 | TRBV15 | NA | NA | CATSSARDETQYF | TGTGCCACCAGCAGTGCTAGAGACGAGACCCAGTACTTC
TRBJ2-3 | TRBV29-1 | few | NA | CSVRRGGGQSTDTQYF | TGCAGCGTACGGCGTGGGGGGGGACAAAGCACAGATACGCAGTATTTT
TRBJ2-6 | TRBV9 | NA | TRBD1 | CASSAGQGYSGANVLTF | TGTGCCAGCAGCGCGGGACAGGGCTACTCTGGGGCCAACGTCCTGACTTTC
TRBJ1-1 | TRBV4-3 | NA | TRBD1 | CASSQDEGQGLYAFF | TGCGCCAGCAGCCAAGATGAGGGACAGGGTTTGTACGCTTTCTTT
TRBJ2-7 | TRBV7-9 | many | NA | CASSRDNSYEQYF | TGTGCCAGCAGCCGGGACAATTCCTACGAGCAGTACTTC
TRBJ2-3 | TRBV5-1 | NA | NA | CASTPGKGTDTQYF | TGCGCCAGCACCCCTGGAAAGGGCACAGATACGCAGTATTTT